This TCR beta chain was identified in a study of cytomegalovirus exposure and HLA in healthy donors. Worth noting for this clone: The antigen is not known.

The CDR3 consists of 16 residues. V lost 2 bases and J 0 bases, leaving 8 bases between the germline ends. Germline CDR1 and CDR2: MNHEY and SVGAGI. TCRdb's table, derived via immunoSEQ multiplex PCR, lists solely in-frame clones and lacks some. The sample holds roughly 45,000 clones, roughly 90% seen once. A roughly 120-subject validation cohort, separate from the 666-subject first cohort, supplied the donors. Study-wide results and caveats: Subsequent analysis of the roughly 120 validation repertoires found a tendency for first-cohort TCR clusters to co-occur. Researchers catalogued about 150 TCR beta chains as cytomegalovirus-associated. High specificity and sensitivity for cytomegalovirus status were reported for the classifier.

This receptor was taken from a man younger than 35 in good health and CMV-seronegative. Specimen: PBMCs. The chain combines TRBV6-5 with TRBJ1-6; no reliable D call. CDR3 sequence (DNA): TGTGCCAGCAGTTACGTTGGGAGCTCCTATAATTCACCCCTCCACTTT. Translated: CASSYVGSSYNSPLHF.